The T cell receptor (beta chain) described here comes from a study of beta chain features in type 1 diabetes. On this clone: Antigen: not known.

The V gene's germline CDR1 is SGDLS and CDR2 YYNGEE. The CDR3 totals 13 residues. V dropped 4 bases and J dropped 4 bases, with 11 bases sitting between them. CD4+ cells of the naive, central memory, regulatory and stem cell-like memory types were sorted via CD45RO/CCR7/CD25/CD127/CD95/CD27. Reverse transcribing all isolated RNA meant expressed TCRB transcripts were sequenced. The average output of naive, central memory and regulatory T cell samples was several million reads. Assay used: immunoSEQ multiplex PCR; TCRdb lists only in-frame clones, some missing. The table includes around 360,000 clones, around 12% detected once. Study findings and constraints: Type 1 diabetes patients had TCRB CDR3s that were shorter (moderately but significantly so) in all four CD4+ subsets. For type 1 diabetes patients, VDJ junctions showed fewer insertions and more deletions.

The sequence derives from a woman aged 18-30 years with type 1 diabetes. What was sequenced was naive CD4+ T cells from blood. The V gene is TRBV9, the J gene TRBJ2-5; D perhaps matches TRBD1 (5 bases). CDR3: CASSPRGLETQYF. CDR3 bases: TGTGCCAGCAGCCCTAGGGGTTTAGAGACCCAGTACTTC. The entire variable domain, with the rest obtained from reference TRBV9 and TRBJ2-5, is as follows: DSGVTQTPKHLITATGQRVTLRCSPRSGDLSVYWYQQSLDQGLQFLIQYYNGEERAKGNILERFSAQQFPDLHSELNLSSLELGDSALYFCASSPRGLETQYFGPGTRLLVL.